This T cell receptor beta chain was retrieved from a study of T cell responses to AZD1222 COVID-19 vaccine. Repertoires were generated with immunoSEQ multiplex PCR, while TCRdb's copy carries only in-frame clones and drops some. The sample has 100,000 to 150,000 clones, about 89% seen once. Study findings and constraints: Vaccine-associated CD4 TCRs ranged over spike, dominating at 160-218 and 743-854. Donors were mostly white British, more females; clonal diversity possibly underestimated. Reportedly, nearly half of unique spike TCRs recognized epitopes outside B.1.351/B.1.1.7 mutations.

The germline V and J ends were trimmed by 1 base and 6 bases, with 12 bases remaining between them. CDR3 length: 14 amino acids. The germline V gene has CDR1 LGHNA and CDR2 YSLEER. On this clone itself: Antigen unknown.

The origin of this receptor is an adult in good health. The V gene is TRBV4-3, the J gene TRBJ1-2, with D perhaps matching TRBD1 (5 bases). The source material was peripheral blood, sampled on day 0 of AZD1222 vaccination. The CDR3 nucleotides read TGCGCCAGCAGCCAAGCGGGGGACGATAATGGCTACACCTTC. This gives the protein CASSQAGDDNGYTF.